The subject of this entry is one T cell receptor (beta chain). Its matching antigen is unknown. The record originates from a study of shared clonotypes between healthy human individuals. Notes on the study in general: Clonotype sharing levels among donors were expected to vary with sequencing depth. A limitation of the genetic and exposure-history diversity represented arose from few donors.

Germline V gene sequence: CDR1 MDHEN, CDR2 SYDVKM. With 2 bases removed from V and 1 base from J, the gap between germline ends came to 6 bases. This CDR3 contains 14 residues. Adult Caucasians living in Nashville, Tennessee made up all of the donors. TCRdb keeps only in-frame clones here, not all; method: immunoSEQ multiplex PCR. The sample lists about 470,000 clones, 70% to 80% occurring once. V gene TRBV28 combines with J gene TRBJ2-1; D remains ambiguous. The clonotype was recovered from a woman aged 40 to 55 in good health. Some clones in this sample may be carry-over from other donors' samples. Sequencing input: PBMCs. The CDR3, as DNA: TGTGCCAGCAGTTTAGCGCCGTCCTACAATGAGCAGTTCTTC. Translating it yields CASSLAPSYNEQFF.